The 13 T cell receptor beta chains below come from one sample, sequenced in a study of shared clonotypes between healthy human individuals. As defined, naive CD8 cells were CD45RO-negative and positively selected for CCR7, with terminally differentiated effector memory CD45RA+ cells excluded. Libraries were prepared by immunoSEQ multiplex PCR; TCRdb keeps only in-frame clonotypes and omits some of them. Here the sample spans roughly 650,000 clones, roughly 96% being singletons. The material sequenced was naive CD8+ T cells sorted from blood. The receptors were gathered from a woman aged 25 to 39 in good health.

The chain joins TRBV4-1 to TRBJ2-7, with 15 bases that match TRBD2. This CDR3 comprises 17 residues. The V and J ends lost 3 bases and 5 bases, in that order; junction bases with no gene match: 8. Germline V CDR1 and CDR2: MGHRA, YSYEKL. The CDR3: CASSHGSGLAGGDEQYF. The DNA of the CDR3 is TGCGCCAGCAGCCATGGCTCGGGACTAGCGGGAGGAGACGAGCAGTACTTC.

The V call is TRBV15, the J call TRBJ2-2; perhaps TRBD2 as D (5 bases). This CDR3 region has 18 residues. The V gene lost 0 bases and the J gene lost 2 bases, with 16 bases spanning the gap. The germline gives CDR1 LNHNV, CDR2 YYDKDF (reference sequence). This chain's CDR3 is CATSRDQLSSGNTGELFF. The CDR3 DNA reads as TGTGCCACCAGCAGAGATCAACTCTCCAGCGGTAACACCGGGGAGCTGTTTTTT. Variable domain in full (rest from reference TRBV15 and TRBJ2-2): DAMVIQNPRYQVTQFGKPVTLSCSQTLNHNVMYWYQQKSSQAPKLLFHYYDKDFNNEADTPDNFQSRRPNTSFCFLDIRSPGLGDTAMYLCATSRDQLSSGNTGELFFGEGSRLTVL.

This chain connects TRBV5-1 to TRBJ2-1; 9 positions match TRBD2. This CDR3 has 15 amino acids. V lost 6 bases and J lost 6; bases outside the gene matches: 10. Per germline, CDR1 SGHRS and CDR2 YFSETQ. For the CDR3, the DNA is TGCGCCAGCATACCTGGCGTAGCGGGAGCCAATGAGCAGTTCTTC. It is translated as CASIPGVAGANEQFF.

The V call is TRBV28, the J call TRBJ2-5; D gene unclear. The CDR3 covers 16 residues. Germline CDR1 is MDHEN and CDR2 is SYDVKM. The V gene lost 6 bases and the J gene lost 2 bases, with 19 bases spanning the gap. In nucleotides, the CDR3 is TGTGCCAGCAGCACCCTAGTGGGGTTGCGGCAAGAGACCCAGTACTTC. Its translation: CASSTLVGLRQETQYF.

Of note for this clone: Other DNA variants within this sample encode the same CDR3. The chain employs TRBV19 and TRBJ1-1, with D possibly being TRBD1 (5 bases). With 3 bases removed from V and 8 bases from J, the gap between germline ends came to 13 bases. This CDR3 region has 13 residues. Per germline, CDR1 LNHDA and CDR2 SQIVND (reference sequence). The CDR3 here is CASSIDLEGEAFF. The CDR3, as DNA: TGTGCCAGTAGTATTGACCTTGAGGGGGAAGCTTTCTTT.

V is TRBV27 and J is TRBJ2-1; 7 bases align to TRBD2. Trimming removed 8 bases from V and 0 bases from J; junction bases left unmatched: 4. Germline V gene data show CDR1 as MNHEY and CDR2 as SMNVEV (reference sequence). The CDR3 has 14 amino acids. The CDR3 spells CASSSGDSYNEQFF. In nucleotides, the CDR3 is TGTGCCAGCTCGAGCGGGGACTCCTACAATGAGCAGTTCTTC.

The chain combines TRBV19 with TRBJ1-4; D remains ambiguous. Trimming stripped 10 bases from V and 0 bases from J, with 12 bases between. Germline V gene sequence: CDR1 LNHDA, CDR2 SQIVND (reference sequence). This CDR3 comprises 14 residues. This CDR3 reads CATLDDATNEKLFF. The CDR3 DNA sequence: TGTGCCACCTTAGATGATGCAACTAATGAAAAACTGTTTTTT.

Notes on this clone: Different DNA sequences within this sample yield the same CDR3. The V call is TRBV20-1, the J call TRBJ2-1, with no clear D. From germline, CDR1 is DFQATT and CDR2 SNEGSKA (reference sequence). Deletions cut 0 bases from V and 7 bases from J, with 4 bases between. The CDR3 loop spans 11 amino acids. The CDR3: CSARDRNEQFF. The CDR3 region has the DNA TGCAGTGCTAGAGACCGGAATGAGCAGTTCTTC.

J is TRBJ2-5 and V is TRBV27, with 8 bases fitting TRBD2. The DNA end favors TRBJ2-7, so the J call may be wrong. CDR3 length: 16 residues. CDR1 and CDR2 (germline): MNHEY, SMNVEV (reference sequence). The CDR3 sequence is CASSSHTSGGTYEQYF. The CDR3 DNA sequence: TGTGCCAGCAGTTCCCACACTAGCGGAGGTACCTACGAGCAGTACTTC.

This chain links TRBV27 with TRBJ2-7; TRBD2 matches at 9 bases. CDR1 is MNHEY, CDR2 SMNVEV, per germline (reference sequence). The CDR3 consists of 16 residues. V trimming: 1 base; J trimming: 2 bases; junction bases outside the gene matches: 6. The CDR3 nucleotides read TGTGCCAGCAGTTTATTAGTTGCGGGAGGGGCCTACGAGCAGTACTTC. It is translated as CASSLLVAGGAYEQYF.

This chain joins TRBV27 and TRBJ2-1; no firm D call. This CDR3 has 13 residues. Germline V gene lookup returns CDR1 MNHEY and CDR2 SMNVEV (reference sequence). Trimming pared 4 bases from V and 4 bases from J, leaving 8 bases between. CDR3 loop: CASSYVSYNEQFF. CDR3 nucleotides: TGTGCCAGCAGTTATGTCAGTTACAATGAGCAGTTCTTC.

V is TRBV19 and J is TRBJ1-1; no definite D call. Trimming stripped 3 bases from V and 0 bases from J, with 8 bases between. Looked up from germline, CDR1 is LNHDA and CDR2 is SQIVND (reference sequence). The CDR3 is made up of 14 amino acids. CDR3 in amino acids: CASSIEGLNTEAFF. The CDR3 DNA follows: TGTGCCAGTAGTATCGAAGGCCTGAACACTGAAGCTTTCTTT.

The chain uses TRBV28 and TRBJ2-7; 11 bases line up with TRBD1. Germline CDR1 reads MDHEN; CDR2 reads SYDVKM. This CDR3 is 17 amino acids long. Trimming removed 4 bases from V and 3 bases from J; junction bases left unmatched: 11. The CDR3 coding sequence is TGTGCCAGCAGTTCCCGTTTGGCGGGACAGGGGGGCTACGAGCAGTACTTC. Translation gives CASSSRLAGQGGYEQYF.